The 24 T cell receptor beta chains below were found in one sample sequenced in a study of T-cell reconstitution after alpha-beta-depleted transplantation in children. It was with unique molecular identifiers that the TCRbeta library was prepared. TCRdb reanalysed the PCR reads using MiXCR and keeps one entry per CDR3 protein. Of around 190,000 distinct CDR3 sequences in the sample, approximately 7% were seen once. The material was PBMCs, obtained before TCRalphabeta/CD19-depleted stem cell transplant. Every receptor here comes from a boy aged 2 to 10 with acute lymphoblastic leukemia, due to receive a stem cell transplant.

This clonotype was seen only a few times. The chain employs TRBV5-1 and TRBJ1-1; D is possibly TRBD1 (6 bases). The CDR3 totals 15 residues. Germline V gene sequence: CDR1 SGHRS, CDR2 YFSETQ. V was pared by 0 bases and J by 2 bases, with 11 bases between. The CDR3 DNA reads TGCGCCAGCAGCTTGGCGGCAGGGGCCAACACTGAAGCTTTCTTT. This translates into CASSLAAGANTEAFF.

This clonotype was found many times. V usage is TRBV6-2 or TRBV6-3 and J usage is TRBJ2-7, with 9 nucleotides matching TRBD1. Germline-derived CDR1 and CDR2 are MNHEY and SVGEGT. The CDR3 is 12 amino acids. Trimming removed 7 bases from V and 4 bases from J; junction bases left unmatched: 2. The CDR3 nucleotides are TGTGCCAGCAACAGGGGGCCGTACGAGCAGTACTTC. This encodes CASNRGPYEQYF.

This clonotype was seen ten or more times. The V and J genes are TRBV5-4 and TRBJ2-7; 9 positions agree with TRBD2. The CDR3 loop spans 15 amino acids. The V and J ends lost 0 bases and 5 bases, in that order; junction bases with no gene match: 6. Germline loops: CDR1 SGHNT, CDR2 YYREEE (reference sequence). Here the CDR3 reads CASSLAGASGDEQYF. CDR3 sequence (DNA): TGTGCCAGCAGCTTGGCCGGTGCTAGCGGGGACGAGCAGTACTTC.

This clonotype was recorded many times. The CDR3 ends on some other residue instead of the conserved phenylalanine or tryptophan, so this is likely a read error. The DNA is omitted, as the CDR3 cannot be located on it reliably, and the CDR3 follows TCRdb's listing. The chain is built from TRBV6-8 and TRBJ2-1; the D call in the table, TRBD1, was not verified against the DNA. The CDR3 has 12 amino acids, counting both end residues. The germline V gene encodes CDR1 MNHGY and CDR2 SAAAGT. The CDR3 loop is CASSYGCGRPGI.

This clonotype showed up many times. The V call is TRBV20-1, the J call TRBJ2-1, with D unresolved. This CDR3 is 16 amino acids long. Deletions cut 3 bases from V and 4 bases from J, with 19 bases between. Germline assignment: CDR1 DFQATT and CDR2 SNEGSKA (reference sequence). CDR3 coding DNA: TGCAGTGCTAGTACATCCGGCAGAGAGTGGTACAATGAGCAGTTCTTC. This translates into CSASTSGREWYNEQFF.

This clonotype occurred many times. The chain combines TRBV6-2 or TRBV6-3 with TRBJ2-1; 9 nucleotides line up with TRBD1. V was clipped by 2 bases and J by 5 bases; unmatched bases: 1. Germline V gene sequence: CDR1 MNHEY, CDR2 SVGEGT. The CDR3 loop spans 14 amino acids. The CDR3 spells CASSYRTGDNEQFF. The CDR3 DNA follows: TGTGCCAGCAGTTACAGGACAGGGGACAATGAGCAGTTCTTC.

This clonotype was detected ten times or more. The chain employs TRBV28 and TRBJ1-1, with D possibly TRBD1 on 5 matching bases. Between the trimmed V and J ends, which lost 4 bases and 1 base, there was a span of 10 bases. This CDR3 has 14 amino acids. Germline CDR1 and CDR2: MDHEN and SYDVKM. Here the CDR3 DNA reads TGTGCCAGCAGTTCGGGGACCGCGAACACTGAAGCTTTCTTT. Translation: CASSSGTANTEAFF.

The CDR3: CASSPSGNTIYF. CDR3 nucleotides: TGTGCCAGCAGCCCATCTGGAAACACCATATATTTT. This chain joins TRBV13 and TRBJ1-3; D is ambiguous. The ends were cut back, 5 bases at V and 1 base at J, with 3 bases in the middle. This CDR3 contains 12 residues. In germline, CDR1 is PRHDT, CDR2 FYEKMQ (reference sequence).

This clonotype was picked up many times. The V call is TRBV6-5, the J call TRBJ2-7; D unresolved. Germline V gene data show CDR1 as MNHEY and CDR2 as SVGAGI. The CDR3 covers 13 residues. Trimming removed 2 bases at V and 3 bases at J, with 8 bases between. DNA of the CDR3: TGTGCCAGCAGTTACGGGCGGAACTACGAGCAGTACTTC. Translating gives CASSYGRNYEQYF.

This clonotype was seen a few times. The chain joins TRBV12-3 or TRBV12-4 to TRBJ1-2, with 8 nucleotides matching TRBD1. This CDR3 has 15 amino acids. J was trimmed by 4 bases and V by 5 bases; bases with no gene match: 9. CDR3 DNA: TGTGCCAGCAGTCTAACCGACAGGGGAGTCTATGGCTACACCTTC. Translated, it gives CASSLTDRGVYGYTF.

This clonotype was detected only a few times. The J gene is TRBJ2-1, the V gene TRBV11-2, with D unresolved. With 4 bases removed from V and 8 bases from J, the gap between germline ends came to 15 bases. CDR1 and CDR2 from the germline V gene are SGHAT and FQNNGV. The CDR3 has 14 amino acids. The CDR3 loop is CASSSKDGVHEQFF. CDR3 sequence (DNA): TGTGCCAGCAGCTCTAAAGATGGGGTACATGAGCAGTTCTTC.

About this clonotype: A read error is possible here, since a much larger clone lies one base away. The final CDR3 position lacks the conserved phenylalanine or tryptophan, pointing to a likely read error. The CDR3 nucleotides are TGTGCCAGCAGTTTAGGGGTTGGAGGGAACACTGAAGCTTTCTAT. It is translated as CASSLGVGGNTEAFY. The chain has TRBV27 and TRBJ1-1, with D unclear. The CDR3 length is 15 residues. V lost 2 bases, J lost 1 base, and 11 bases lay in between. Germline-derived CDR1 and CDR2 are MNHEY and SMNVEV (reference sequence).

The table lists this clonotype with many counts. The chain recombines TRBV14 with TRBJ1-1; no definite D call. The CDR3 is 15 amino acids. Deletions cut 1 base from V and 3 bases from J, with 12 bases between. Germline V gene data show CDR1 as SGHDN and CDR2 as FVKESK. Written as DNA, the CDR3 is TGTGCCAGCAGCCAAGCTTTTGGTCGGGACACTGAAGCTTTCTTT. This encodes CASSQAFGRDTEAFF.

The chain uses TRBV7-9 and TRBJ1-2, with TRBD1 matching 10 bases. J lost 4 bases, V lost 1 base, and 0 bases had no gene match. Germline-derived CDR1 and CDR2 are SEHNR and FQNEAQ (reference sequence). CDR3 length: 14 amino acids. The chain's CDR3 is CASSLGQGAYGYTF. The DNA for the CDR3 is TGTGCCAGCAGCTTAGGACAGGGGGCCTATGGCTACACCTTC. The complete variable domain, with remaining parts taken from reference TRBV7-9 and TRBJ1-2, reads DTGVSQNPRHKITKRGQNVTFRCDPISEHNRLYWYRQTLGQGPEFLTYFQNEAQLEKSRLLSDRFSAERPKGSFSTLEIQRTEQGDSAMYLCASSLGQGAYGYTFGSGTRLTVV.

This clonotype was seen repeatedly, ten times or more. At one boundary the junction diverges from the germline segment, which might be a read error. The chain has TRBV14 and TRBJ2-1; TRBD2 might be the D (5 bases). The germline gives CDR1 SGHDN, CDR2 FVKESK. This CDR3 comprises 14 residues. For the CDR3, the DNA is TGTGCCATCAGCCAAGTGATCGGACGGGGTGAGCAGTTCTTC. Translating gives CAISQVIGRGEQFF.

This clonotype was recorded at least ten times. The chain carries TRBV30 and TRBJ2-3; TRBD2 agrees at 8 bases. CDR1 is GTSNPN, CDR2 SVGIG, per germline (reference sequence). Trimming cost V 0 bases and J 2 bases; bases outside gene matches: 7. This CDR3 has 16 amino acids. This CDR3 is CAWSVRRGVSTDTQYF. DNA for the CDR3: TGTGCCTGGAGTGTAAGGCGGGGGGTCTCCACAGATACGCAGTATTTT.

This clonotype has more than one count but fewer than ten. In DNA form, the CDR3 reads TGTGCCAGCAGCTTGGACAGGGCACGTTCACCCCTCCACTTT. Amino acid sequence: CASSLDRARSPLHF. The V call is TRBV7-9, the J call TRBJ1-6, with 8 bases aligning to TRBD1. This CDR3 has 14 amino acids. The V gene end was trimmed by 3 bases and the J gene end by 9 bases; junction bases not matched to a gene: 4. The V gene's germline CDR1 is SEHNR and CDR2 FQNEAQ (reference sequence).

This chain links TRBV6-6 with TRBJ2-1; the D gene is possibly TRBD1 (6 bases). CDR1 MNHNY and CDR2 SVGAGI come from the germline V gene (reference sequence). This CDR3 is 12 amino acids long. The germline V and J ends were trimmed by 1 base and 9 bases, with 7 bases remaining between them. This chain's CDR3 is CASSYFRGEQFF. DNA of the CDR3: TGTGCCAGCAGTTACTTCAGGGGTGAGCAGTTCTTC.

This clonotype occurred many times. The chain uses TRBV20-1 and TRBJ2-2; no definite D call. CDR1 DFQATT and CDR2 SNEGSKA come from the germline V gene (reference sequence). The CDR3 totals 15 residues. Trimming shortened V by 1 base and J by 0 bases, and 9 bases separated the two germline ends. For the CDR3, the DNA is TGCAGTGCTAGAGTAGTTAACGCGAACACCGGGGAGCTGTTTTTT. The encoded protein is CSARVVNANTGELFF.

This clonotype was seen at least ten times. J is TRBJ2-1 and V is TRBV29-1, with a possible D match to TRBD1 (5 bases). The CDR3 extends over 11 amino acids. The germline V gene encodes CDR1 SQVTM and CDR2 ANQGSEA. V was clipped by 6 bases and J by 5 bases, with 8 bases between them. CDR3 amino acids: CSVTDHNEQFF. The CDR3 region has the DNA TGCAGCGTGACAGACCACAATGAGCAGTTCTTC.

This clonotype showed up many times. The CDR3 is CASSYSLPGTGVVNEQFF. The CDR3 DNA is TGTGCCAGCAGTTACTCCCTGCCCGGGACAGGGGTGGTCAATGAGCAGTTCTTC. V usage is TRBV6-5 and J usage is TRBJ2-1; 10 positions match TRBD1. The ends lost 0 bases at V and 6 bases at J; junction bases unmatched: 11. The CDR3 consists of 18 residues. CDR1 MNHEY and CDR2 SVGAGI come from the germline V gene.

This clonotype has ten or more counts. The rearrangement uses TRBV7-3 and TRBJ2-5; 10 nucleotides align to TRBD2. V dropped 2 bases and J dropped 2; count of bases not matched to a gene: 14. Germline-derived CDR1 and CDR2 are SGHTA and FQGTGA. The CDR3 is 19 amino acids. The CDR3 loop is CASSLGRASGGVWQETQYF. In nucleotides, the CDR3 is TGTGCCAGCAGCTTAGGGCGTGCTAGCGGGGGAGTCTGGCAAGAGACCCAGTACTTC.

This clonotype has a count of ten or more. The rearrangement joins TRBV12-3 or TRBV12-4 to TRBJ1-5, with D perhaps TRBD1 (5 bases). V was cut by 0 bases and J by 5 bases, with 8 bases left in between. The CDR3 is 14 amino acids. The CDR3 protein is CASSLAGEYQPQHF. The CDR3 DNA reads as TGTGCCAGCAGTTTAGCAGGGGAATATCAGCCCCAGCATTTT.

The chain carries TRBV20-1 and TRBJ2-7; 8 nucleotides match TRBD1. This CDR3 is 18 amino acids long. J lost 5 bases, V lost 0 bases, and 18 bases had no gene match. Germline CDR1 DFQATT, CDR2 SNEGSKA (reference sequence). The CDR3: CSARDPTGDGAPFDEQYF. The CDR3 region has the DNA TGCAGTGCTAGAGATCCGACAGGGGATGGCGCTCCGTTCGACGAGCAGTACTTC.